Reported below is one T cell receptor beta chain. This entry belongs to a study of blood T cell repertoires in COVID-19. Study information: In each case, the material was cDNA or gDNA derived from T cells, B-cell-depleted T cells, or PBMCs.

Between the trimmed V and J ends, which lost 5 bases and 0 bases, there was a span of 8 bases. The CDR3 covers 14 residues. Germline loops: CDR1 SGHRS, CDR2 YFSETQ. Authors' data handling: It was from reference gene primer amplification that nucleated cell counts were estimated. Data came from immunoSEQ multiplex PCR; TCRdb stores just in-frame clones and leaves some out. V, J and clone size were drawn from that table, and D and trimming were deduced from the DNA. The sample lists fewer than 300,000 clones, around four fifths occurring once. The TCR comes from a woman in her 70s with active or convalescent COVID-19. V usage is TRBV5-1 and J usage is TRBJ2-2; no reliable D call. Material: peripheral blood. The CDR3 DNA sequence: TGCGCCAGCAGGGTCAACACGAACACCGGGGAGCTGTTTTTT. Protein product: CASRVNTNTGELFF.